This record concerns one TCR beta chain sequence. This clonotype was observed at least ten times. Its antigen is still unknown. Qualities for individual bases were not recorded, and no much larger clone is one base off. V is shortened by 9 bases, J by 0 bases, and the region joining them spans 12 bases. Per the germline V gene (reference sequence), MNHNY is the CDR1 and SVGAGI is the CDR2. Including cysteine and phenylalanine, the CDR3 has 14 amino acids. CDR3 DNA is the only sequence kept; it has 42 bases, read in frame from the first base. Amplification of TCR beta CDR3 regions was carried out from RNA transcripts. A first-round RT-PCR of the TCR CDR3 used the HTBI primer set with the Qiagen OneStep RT-PCR kit. A second multiplex PCR round built the libraries, followed by size selection and purification. Paired-end sequencing of the libraries was performed with 100 bp reads on an Illumina HiSeq2000. Regarding the original processing steps: Raw data were processed with SOAPnuke, discarding reads with adapters, uncalled bases, mean Phred below 15, or no exact constant-primer or identifier match. COPE v1.2.5 was used to merge high-quality paired reads, and clonotypes were defined as unique nucleotide sequences. MiTCR v1.1 was used to align clonotypes to the IMGT TRBV, TRBD and TRBJ reference segments. The analysis included only V-J combinations with a frequency above 0.0001, which together covered approximately 99% of the repertoires. A TCS score was defined as the ratio between F50 (clonal expansion) and ExV (chaos), using BLOSUM62-based TCRdist between CDR3 peptides within each V-J. Welch's t-statistics and random forest reduced roughly 500 V-J features to some 14, which were used in a naive Bayes classifier (R e1071). The similarity between thyroid and blood repertoires was quantified using the Morisita-Horn index. Through fastp at Q25 and MiXCR, TCRdb rebuilt clones from the public reads, retaining in-frame beta chains. Merged by CDR3 protein, the rows form single entries marked with the most common genes and DNA. The V and J calls shown here were made by TCRdb, not taken from the authors' results. Within this sample are roughly 510,000 distinct CDR3 sequences, with 40% to 50% of them counted one time only. 44% of the sample rests with the top ten.

The study excluded patients with uncontrolled infections, other autoimmune diseases, pregnancy or lactation. Diagnoses were based on clinical symptoms, serum thyroxine and TRAb, thyroid ultrasound and orbital computed tomography. Trizol reagent was used to extract total RNA, and RNA quality was then checked on an Agilent 2100 Bioanalyzer. This entry belongs to a study of T cells in Graves' hyperthyroidism and ophthalmopathy (dated by TCRdb to the late 2010s). With regard to the full study: To identify distinguishing TCR V-J signatures, a discovery cohort of around 100 patients was used, comprising 43 with Graves' ophthalmopathy and 57 with stable Graves' hyperthyroidism. Following sampling, methimazole starting at 30 mg daily was given to hyperthyroidism patients, and high-dose intravenous methylprednisolone was given to ophthalmopathy patients. In addition, the study compared T-cell repertoires in thyroid tissue and in blood from six Graves' hyperthyroidism patients. According to the paper, TCR Vbeta CDR3 sequencing was carried out on some 140 peripheral blood samples, which came from some 41 ophthalmopathy, approximately 78 hyperthyroidism and roughly 17 progressor patients. Prospective prediction of ophthalmopathy was tested in an independent validation cohort of fewer than 20 hyperthyroidism patients and some 17 patients who later progressed to ophthalmopathy. For training and testing, the 95 to 100 patients in the discovery cohort were randomly divided in a 7:3 ratio. The paper's findings and limits, for the study overall: In validation, the model predicted progression to ophthalmopathy with just under 71% sensitivity and over 72% specificity, a median of about six months before onset. A model built on a 13 V-J signature distinguished ophthalmopathy from stable hyperthyroidism, reaching about 88% sensitivity and 81.08% specificity in cross-validation and 80%/75% in testing. Most expanded thyroid clonotypes (frequency above 0.001) were also detected in blood, suggesting blood repertoires may reflect thyroid immune responses. No statistical method was used to set the sample size in advance, and investigators knew the group allocation.

In this chain, TRBV6-6 is recombined with TRBJ1-5; a confident D gene designation cannot be given. Sequences were obtained from peripheral blood or thyroid tissue (not recorded which). This TCR came from an adult woman with Graves' disease, either hyperthyroidism or ophthalmopathy (not recorded which). The nucleotide sequence reads TGTGCCAGTAATGGAGGGCTTAGCAATCAGCCCCAGCATTTT. This gives the protein CASNGGLSNQPQHF.